The text below deals with one TCR beta chain. Its antigen is as yet unknown. The sample belongs to a study of T cells after yellow fever vaccination. In the study overall: The SMART-Seq v4 Ultra Low Input method served to prepare the low-cell-number fractions. Study-level points and caveats: Relatively few clonotypes were ones that appeared in both CD4 and CD8 compartments.

Template switching by 5'RACE produced TCR cDNA, adding a universal primer site and UMIs. From the 5' RACE reads, TCRdb called clonotypes with MiXCR, one entry per CDR3 protein. The profile shows just over 300,000 distinct CDR3 sequences, less than 4.5% of them singletons. The source material was PBMCs, sampled on the day of the yellow fever booster vaccination. The sequence derives from a man aged 18 to 35 who received the YFV17D yellow fever vaccine.

For the CDR3, the DNA is TGCAGTGCTGCCCGGGGGGCCCGCCACCAAGAGACCCAGTACTTC. Translation: CSAARGARHQETQYF. The chain is built from TRBV20-1 and TRBJ2-5, with D perhaps TRBD2 (7 bases). V was shortened by 5 bases and J by 0 bases, with 16 bases between the two germline ends. Germline V lookup: CDR1 DFQATT, CDR2 SNEGSKA (reference sequence). CDR3 length: 15 residues.